Each of the 10 T cell receptor beta chains below was sequenced from the same sample in a study of cytomegalovirus exposure and HLA in healthy donors. PCR employed 60 Vbeta and 13 Jbeta primers. Produced via immunoSEQ multiplex PCR; TCRdb's table is partial and in-frame only. The data show 74,000 or so clones, with 79% seen just once and 22% held by the top ten. Sequencing used PBMCs. These TCRs come from a woman between 35 and 50 years old in good health and CMV-seropositive.

The CDR3 DNA reads as TGTGCCAGCAGCCCGCGTCCCGGGGAGCTGTTTTTT. This translates into CASSPRPGELFF. V and J are TRBV7-9 and TRBJ2-2; no definite D call. Germline-derived CDR1 and CDR2 are SEHNR and FQNEAQ (reference sequence). This CDR3 comprises 12 residues. V lost 5 bases, J lost 6 bases, and 7 bases lay in between.

The chain recombines TRBV5-1 with TRBJ2-7, with D perhaps TRBD1 (6 bases). Germline lookup yields CDR1 SGHRS and CDR2 YFSETQ. The CDR3 length is 14 residues. Trimming removed 4 bases at V and 2 bases at J, with 13 bases between. The CDR3 sequence: CASSDWTVTYEQYF. The CDR3 DNA reads as TGCGCCAGCAGCGACTGGACAGTAACCTACGAGCAGTACTTC.

The V and J genes are TRBV7-9 and TRBJ2-5, with 11 bases fitting TRBD2. The CDR3 is made up of 16 amino acids. The V segment lost 4 bases and the J segment 5 bases; nucleotides outside the gene matches: 9. Germline lookup yields CDR1 SEHNR and CDR2 FQNEAQ (reference sequence). In DNA, the CDR3 is TGTGCCAGCAGCTCCTATAGCGGGGGGGCCAGGGAGACCCAGTACTTC. Residues: CASSSYSGGARETQYF. Filled out from reference TRBV7-9 and TRBJ2-5, the complete variable domain reads DTGVSQNPRHKITKRGQNVTFRCDPISEHNRLYWYRQTLGQGPEFLTYFQNEAQLEKSRLLSDRFSAERPKGSFSTLEIQRTEQGDSAMYLCASSSYSGGARETQYFGPGTRLLVL.

The V and J genes are TRBV5-1 and TRBJ2-1; 14 bases align to TRBD2. This CDR3 contains 16 residues. The V gene end was trimmed by 3 bases and the J gene end by 8 bases; junction bases not matched to a gene: 7. Germline lookup yields CDR1 SGHRS and CDR2 YFSETQ. In DNA form, the CDR3 reads TGCGCCAGCAGCTCAGGACTAGCGGGAGGCCCTGATGAGCAGTTCTTC. It yields the protein CASSSGLAGGPDEQFF.

Of note for this clone: Distinct nucleotide sequences in the sample also encode this CDR3. The genes are TRBV6-1 and TRBJ1-2; TRBD1 aligns across 8 bases. Trimming removed 6 bases from V and 1 base from J; junction bases left unmatched: 4. The CDR3 totals 14 residues. Germline V gives CDR1 MNHNS, CDR2 SASEGT. DNA of the CDR3: TGTGCCAGCAGGAGCAGGGGGCTTAACTATGGCTACACCTTC. Translated, it gives CASRSRGLNYGYTF.

V and J are TRBV29-1 and TRBJ2-2, with TRBD1 matching 7 bases. This CDR3 comprises 14 residues. Germline CDR1 and CDR2: SQVTM and ANQGSEA. With V trimmed by 1 base and J by 4 bases, 3 bases remained unmatched. DNA of the CDR3: TGCAGCGTTGAAGCCAGGGGGTCCACCGGGGAGCTGTTTTTT. Translating it yields CSVEARGSTGELFF.

The rearrangement links TRBV7-3 to TRBJ2-1; 8 bases match TRBD2. V dropped 2 bases and J dropped 4; count of bases not matched to a gene: 4. The germline CDR1 and CDR2 sequences are SGHTA and FQGTGA. This CDR3 is 15 amino acids long. The CDR3 DNA follows: TGTGCCAGCAGCTTACACGGGGGGGATTACAATGAGCAGTTCTTC. It encodes CASSLHGGDYNEQFF.

The CDR3: CASSLMTGLSPLHF. Written as DNA, the CDR3 is TGTGCCAGTAGTCTAATGACAGGGCTTTCACCCCTCCACTTT. V and J are TRBV19 and TRBJ1-6, with TRBD1 identical over 7 bases. V was pared by 5 bases and J by 9 bases, with 7 bases of the junction left unmatched. From germline, CDR1 is LNHDA and CDR2 SQIVND (reference sequence). This CDR3 is 14 amino acids long.

The chain links TRBV7-9 to TRBJ1-1; maybe TRBD1 (5 bases). The CDR3 is 13 amino acids. Trimming took 1 base from V and 6 from J, leaving 9 bases between them. From germline, CDR1 is SEHNR and CDR2 FQNEAQ (reference sequence). The CDR3 protein is CASSLDRSAEAFF. The CDR3 region has the DNA TGTGCCAGCAGCTTAGACAGGAGCGCTGAAGCTTTCTTT.

The V gene is TRBV30, the J gene TRBJ2-3, with 11 bases fitting TRBD2. The germline V gene has CDR1 GTSNPN and CDR2 SVGIG (reference sequence). This CDR3 is built from 15 residues. V shed 3 bases, J shed 2 bases, and the junction held 4 bases outside the gene matches. CDR3 sequence reads: CAWRVAGGLTDTQYF. CDR3 nucleotides: TGTGCCTGGAGGGTAGCGGGGGGGCTCACAGATACGCAGTATTTT. The variable domain in full, completed from reference TRBV30 and TRBJ2-3, reads SQTIHQWPATLVQPVGSPLSLECTVEGTSNPNLYWYRQAAGRGLQLLFYSVGIGQISSEVPQNLSASRPQDRQFILSSKKLLLSDSGFYLCAWRVAGGLTDTQYFGPGTRLTVL.